A single sample gave rise to the 30 T cell receptor beta chains below, sequenced in a study of T cells in women clearing cervical HPV infection. Sequenced by immunoSEQ multiplex PCR; TCRdb stores in-frame clones only, minus some. There are about 36,000 clones in the sample, with 3.5% to 4.5% held by the top ten. Material: blood buffy coat. These receptor sequences come from a woman aged 18 to 75 with a cervical HPV16 infection that either progressed to CIN3+ or cleared (not recorded which).

Its frequency marks this clone as medium-sized. The read ends 3 residues shy of where the CDR3 ends; the end is completed using the germline J gene. The chain carries TRBV29-1 and TRBJ1-4; D is unclear. There are 12 residues in the CDR3. The germline V gene encodes CDR1 SQVTM and CDR2 ANQGSEA. CDR3 DNA, as far as it was read: TGCAGCGTTGGTGGATCACAGAGGGAA. This encodes CSVGGSQRE. The whole CDR3 protein is CSVGGSQRELFF.

As concerns this clone: The read terminates 3 residues ahead of where the CDR3 ends, so the germline J gene completes it. J is TRBJ2-5 and V is TRBV9, with D maybe TRBD1 (6 bases). This CDR3 is 15 amino acids long. V was shortened by 0 bases and J by 1 base, with 10 bases between the two germline ends. The germline V gene encodes CDR1 SGDLS and CDR2 YYNGEE. CDR3 in amino acids: CASSVDGTPQETQYF. The sequenced part of the CDR3 DNA is TGTGCCAGCAGCGTAGACGGGACACCCCAAGAGACC.

A remark on this clone: The missing CDR3 end, 3 residues past where the read stops, is filled in from the germline J gene. The rearrangement joins TRBV29-1 to TRBJ1-1; D uncertain. Trimming took 2 bases from V and 0 from J, leaving 4 bases between them. The CDR3 sequence is 12 residues long. CDR1 and CDR2 from the germline V gene are SQVTM and ANQGSEA. CDR3 amino acids: CSVESVNTEAFF. CDR3 DNA (partial): TGCAGCGTTGAATCTGTGAACACTGAA. The full variable domain, rest sourced from reference TRBV29-1 and TRBJ1-1, is SAVISQKPSRDICQRGTSLTIQCQVDSQVTMMFWYRQQPGQSLTLIATANQGSEATYESGFVIDKFPISRPNLTFSTLTVSNMSPEDSSIYLCSVESVNTEAFFGQGTRLTVV.

Note on this clone: The read falls 3 residues short of the CDR3 end, and the missing part is taken from the germline J gene. This chain links TRBV2 with TRBJ2-6; 7 nucleotides match TRBD2. The V gene's germline CDR1 is SNHLY and CDR2 FYNNEI. V lost 2 bases and J lost 3; bases outside the gene matches: 10. CDR3 size: 18 residues. CDR3 in amino acids: CASSETGGEISGANVLTF. The CDR3 bases that were read are TGTGCCAGCAGTGAAACGGGGGGAGAAATCAGTGGGGCCAACGTC.

The sequenced CDR3 bases are TGTGCCAGTAGTTCTTTCGGGGGGGGAGCCTACGAG. Encoded protein: CASSSFGGGAYE. The complete CDR3 reads CASSSFGGGAYEQYF. The chain has TRBV19 and TRBJ2-7; 8 bases match TRBD2. With the read ending 3 residues before the CDR3 end, the germline J gene is used to fill in that end. Unmatched junction bases numbered 8, after V lost 5 bases and J lost 2 bases. The CDR3 totals 15 residues. Germline V gene sequence: CDR1 LNHDA, CDR2 SQIVND (reference sequence).

In regard to this clone: The read ends 3 residues early relative to the CDR3; the germline J gene fills the gap. The rearrangement links TRBV4-2 to TRBJ2-5; TRBD2 aligns across 7 bases. The CDR3 loop spans 16 amino acids. The V and J ends lost 0 bases and 2 bases, in that order; junction bases with no gene match: 6. Germline loops: CDR1 LGHNA, CDR2 YNFKEQ. Incomplete CDR3 DNA: TGTGCCAGCAGCCAAGATCGGGGTAGCGGGCAAGAGACC. Its protein product is CASSQDRGSGQET. The whole CDR3 is CASSQDRGSGQETQYF.

Points on this clone: The read comes to an end 3 residues before the CDR3 does, leaving the germline J gene to fill in the end. The chain is built from TRBV20-1 and TRBJ2-1; D could derive from TRBD1 or TRBD2 (6 bases each). Germline values: CDR1 DFQATT, CDR2 SNEGSKA (reference sequence). This CDR3 contains 15 residues. Trimming pared 5 bases from V and 4 bases from J, leaving 18 bases between. The CDR3 DNA, read in part, is TGCAGTGCTCCCAGGGGTCCGGGAGAATACAATGAG. Residues: CSAPRGPGEYNE. The whole CDR3 sequence is CSAPRGPGEYNEQFF.

Considering frequency, this clone is medium-sized. The covered CDR3 bases are TGCAGCGCTGGGACAACCTCGGGAGATACG. Protein product: CSAGTTSGDT. The CDR3 in its entirety is CSAGTTSGDTQYF. V is TRBV29-1 and J is TRBJ2-3, with D maybe TRBD1 (6 bases). The read ends 3 residues before the CDR3 terminus; that terminus is restored from the germline J gene. Trimming cost V 7 bases and J 5 bases, with 16 bases left between them. The CDR3 runs to 13 residues. Germline V lookup: CDR1 SQVTM, CDR2 ANQGSEA.

A word on this clone: The CDR3 end is not reached by the read, which stops 3 residues before it; the germline J gene fills it in. The V and J genes are TRBV6-2 or TRBV6-3 and TRBJ2-1, with 14 bases aligning to TRBD2. The germline V gene has CDR1 MNHEY and CDR2 SVGEGT. The CDR3 totals 15 residues. Losses at the gene ends were 2 bases for V and 6 bases for J; bases not matched to a gene: 0. The sequenced part of the CDR3 DNA is TGTGCCAGCAGTTACGGGACTAGCGGGAGCAATGAG. Amino acids: CASSYGTSGSNE. The CDR3 as a whole reads CASSYGTSGSNEQFF.

Comments on this clone: The read halts 3 residues ahead of the CDR3 end, with the missing end drawn from the germline J gene. This chain links TRBV10-3 with TRBJ1-5; TRBD1 is a possible D gene (5 bases). Germline V gene sequence: CDR1 ENHRY, CDR2 SYGVKD. Trimming took off 7 bases at V and 3 bases at J, with 10 bases between the two ends. The CDR3 has 13 residues. The sequenced CDR3 bases are TGTGCCATCAACGGGGGATTCAATCAGCCC. Its protein is CAINGGFNQP. The whole CDR3 is CAINGGFNQPQHF.

About this clone: The sequence runs out 3 residues before the end of the CDR3; the remainder is reconstructed from the germline J gene. The chain is built from TRBV2 and TRBJ1-1; D is undetermined. In germline, CDR1 is SNHLY, CDR2 FYNNEI. Trimming removed 2 bases from V and 1 base from J, with 11 bases in between. There are 15 residues in the CDR3. CDR3 sequence: CASSESATPNTEAFF. The DNA read from the CDR3 is TGTGCCAGCAGTGAATCCGCGACACCGAACACTGAA.

With respect to this clone: The missing CDR3 end, 3 residues past where the read stops, is filled in from the germline J gene. The J gene is TRBJ1-5, the V gene TRBV11-2; 7 positions match TRBD1. With 0 bases clipped from V and 6 bases from J, the junction kept 5 bases outside the gene matches. The germline V gene has CDR1 SGHAT and CDR2 FQNNGV. The CDR3 has 15 amino acids. CDR3 residues: CASSLDRGSSQPQHF. CDR3 bases read: TGTGCCAGCAGCTTAGACAGGGGGTCAAGTCAGCCC.

For this clone: With the read ending 3 residues before the CDR3 end, the germline J gene is used to fill in that end. The chain carries TRBV6-1 and TRBJ2-2; D is unresolved. The germline gives CDR1 MNHNS, CDR2 SASEGT. Trimming cost V 4 bases and J 7 bases, with 10 bases left between them. The CDR3 is 13 amino acids. Partial CDR3 DNA: TGTGCCAGCAGTGTGAACACCCGCGGGGAG. It specifies CASSVNTRGE. The whole CDR3 protein is CASSVNTRGELFF.

The covered CDR3 bases are TGCAGCGTTGTAGTCTTTGGTGGC. As protein: CSVVVFGG. The whole CDR3 is CSVVVFGGYTF. The rearrangement joins TRBV29-1 to TRBJ1-2; D is unclear. The sequenced fragment ends 3 residues before the CDR3 boundary, so the rest is inferred from the germline J gene. The V end lost 4 bases, the J end lost 7 bases, and 10 bases lay between the germline ends. CDR1 is SQVTM and CDR2 is ANQGSEA in the germline V gene. The CDR3 has 11 amino acids.

Note on this clone: Sequencing ends 3 residues short of the CDR3 end; the germline J gene provides the rest. The chain combines TRBV7-2 with TRBJ2-5; 11 positions match TRBD2. The CDR3 covers 15 residues. V was clipped by 8 bases and J by 4 bases; unmatched bases: 9. The germline V gene encodes CDR1 SGHTA and CDR2 FQGNSA. The CDR3 is CASEPSGTSGETQYF. The sequenced CDR3 bases are TGTGCCAGCGAGCCCTCCGGGACTAGCGGAGAGACC.

Worth noting for this clone: The CDR3 end is not reached by the read, which stops 3 residues before it; the germline J gene fills it in. The chain combines TRBV7-2 with TRBJ1-3; D is undetermined. V was cut by 3 bases and J by 2 bases, with 8 bases left in between. The CDR3 spans 14 residues. CDR1 and CDR2 (germline): SGHTA, FQGNSA. CDR3 sequence: CASSFKTTGNTIYF. The covered CDR3 bases are TGTGCCAGCAGCTTCAAGACTACTGGAAACACC.

For this clone: The CDR3 end falls 3 residues outside the read, so it is completed with the germline J gene. The chain carries TRBV28 and TRBJ2-1, with D perhaps matching TRBD2 (6 bases). The V gene lost 1 base and the J gene lost 6 bases, with 7 bases spanning the gap. CDR1 and CDR2 from the germline V gene are MDHEN and SYDVKM. The CDR3 has 13 amino acids. The CDR3 spells CASSLSGVNEQFF. Partial CDR3 DNA: TGTGCCAGCAGTTTATCGGGGGTCAATGAG.

Concerning this clone itself: Read sequence stops 3 residues before the CDR3 end, and the germline J gene provides the missing end. The rearrangement uses TRBV2 and TRBJ2-7; TRBD2 matches at 9 bases. V dropped 4 bases and J dropped 4; count of bases not matched to a gene: 14. Germline V gene sequence: CDR1 SNHLY, CDR2 FYNNEI. This CDR3 region has 17 residues. Incomplete CDR3 DNA: TGTGCCAGCAGTGGGGGACTAGCCCAAATCGGGAGGTACGAG. Translating it yields CASSGGLAQIGRYE. The full CDR3 reads CASSGGLAQIGRYEQYF.

Of note for this clone: With the read ending 3 residues before the CDR3 end, the germline J gene is used to fill in that end. The rearrangement links TRBV28 to TRBJ2-3, with 8 bases identical to TRBD2. CDR3 length equals 17 residues. Germline CDR1 reads MDHEN; CDR2 reads SYDVKM. The ends lost 5 bases at V and 0 bases at J; junction bases unmatched: 10. The CDR3 protein is CASSPGGGLGSTDTQYF. The CDR3 bases that were read are TGTGCCAGCAGTCCTGGAGGGGGACTAGGCAGCACAGATACG. Full variable domain (missing parts from reference TRBV28 and TRBJ2-3): DVKVTQSSRYLVKRTGEKVFLECVQDMDHENMFWYRQDPGLGLRLIYFSYDVKMKEKGDIPEGYSVSREKKERFSLILESASTNQTSMYLCASSPGGGLGSTDTQYFGPGTRLTVL.

The CDR3 sequence: CASSPGQAQSYEQYF. The DNA read from the CDR3 is TGTGCCAGCTCACCAGGACAGGCCCAATCCTACGAG. The chain carries TRBV18 and TRBJ2-7; 7 positions agree with TRBD1. The observed sequence ends 3 residues before the CDR3 terminus, with the missing tail filled in from the germline J gene. The CDR3 has 15 amino acids. Trimming removed 2 bases from V and 1 base from J; junction bases left unmatched: 5. CDR1 and CDR2 (germline): KGHSH, LQKENI. The complete variable domain, with remaining parts taken from reference TRBV18 and TRBJ2-7, reads NAGVMQNPRHLVRRRGQEARLRCSPMKGHSHVYWYRQLPEEGLKFMVYLQKENIIDESGMPKERFSAEFPKEGPSILRIQQVVRGDSAAYFCASSPGQAQSYEQYFGPGTRLTVT.

In regard to this clone: From the germline J gene comes the end of the CDR3, since the read stops 3 residues before it. The rearrangement links TRBV2 to TRBJ2-6; D perhaps matches TRBD2 (6 bases). The CDR3 is 17 amino acids. Trimming shortened V by 2 bases and J by 3 bases, and 14 bases separated the two germline ends. Germline CDR1 and CDR2: SNHLY and FYNNEI. CDR3 sequence: CASSELTGVGGANVLTF. The sequenced part of the CDR3 DNA is TGTGCCAGCAGTGAATTGACGGGGGTGGGTGGGGCCAACGTC.

About this clone itself: Read coverage stops 3 residues before the CDR3 terminus; the germline J gene supplies the remainder. J is TRBJ1-1 and V is TRBV12-3 or TRBV12-4, with D possibly matching TRBD1 (5 bases). The CDR3 has 12 amino acids. Trimming cost V 2 bases and J 7 bases, with 8 bases left between them. The part of the CDR3 DNA that was read is TGTGCCAGCAGTTTATCAGGGAATGAA. This sequence encodes CASSLSGNE. The entire CDR3 sequence reads CASSLSGNEAFF.

CDR3 residues: CAWSELYTQYF. The CDR3 bases that were read are TGTGCCTGGAGTGAATTATATACG. The chain has TRBV30 and TRBJ2-3; no firm D call. With the read ending 3 residues before the CDR3 end, the germline J gene is used to fill in that end. Germline V lookup: CDR1 GTSNPN, CDR2 SVGIG (reference sequence). The CDR3 runs to 11 residues. Between the trimmed V and J ends, which lost 1 base and 7 bases, there was a span of 6 bases.

In regard to this clone: The CDR3 end is not reached by the read, which stops 3 residues before it; the germline J gene fills it in. The V call is TRBV7-7, the J call TRBJ2-7; D might be TRBD2 (5 bases). This CDR3 is built from 13 residues. In germline, CDR1 is SSHAT, CDR2 FNYEAQ (reference sequence). Trimming pared 1 base from V and 5 bases from J, leaving 9 bases between. The CDR3 is CASSLDRGNEQYF. The CDR3 bases that were read are TGTGCCAGCAGCTTAGATCGGGGTAACGAG. The whole variable domain, remainder taken from reference TRBV7-7 and TRBJ2-7, is GAGVSQSPRYKVTKRGQDVTLRCDPISSHATLYWYQQALGQGPEFLTYFNYEAQPDKSGLPSDRFSAERPEGSISTLTIQRTEQRDSAMYRCASSLDRGNEQYFGPGTRLTVT.

On this clone itself: The missing CDR3 end, 3 residues past where the read stops, is filled in from the germline J gene. The chain employs TRBV10-1 and TRBJ1-5, with TRBD1 matching 7 bases. CDR3 length: 14 amino acids. Germline V gives CDR1 WNHNN, CDR2 SYGVQD (reference sequence). Trimming at V came to 7 bases and at J to 6 bases, leaving 9 bases not matched to a gene. The part of the CDR3 DNA that was read is TGCGCCAGCAAGACAGGGATGAGGGGTCAGCCC. Its protein is CASKTGMRGQP. The CDR3 in full is CASKTGMRGQPQHF.

Comments on this clone: The read ends 3 residues before the CDR3 terminus; that terminus is restored from the germline J gene. The chain combines TRBV7-9 with TRBJ1-1, with D tentatively TRBD1 (5 bases). Trimming pared 1 base from V and 1 base from J, leaving 10 bases between. CDR1 and CDR2 (germline): SEHNR, FQNEAQ (reference sequence). The CDR3 spans 15 residues. The part of the CDR3 DNA that was read is TGTGCCAGCAGCTTAGAGGGGCCAGCGAACACTGAA. The encoded protein is CASSLEGPANTE. The whole CDR3 protein reads CASSLEGPANTEAFF.

Comment on this clone: The CDR3 extends 3 residues past the end of the read, so its final part is completed from the germline J gene. The rearrangement uses TRBV20-1 and TRBJ1-4; possible D gene TRBD1, 5 bases. Trimming removed 2 bases from V and 7 bases from J, with 8 bases in between. The CDR3 has 12 amino acids. Germline V gene lookup returns CDR1 DFQATT and CDR2 SNEGSKA (reference sequence). The CDR3 bases that were read are TGCAGTGCTAGACAGGGTCTTGAAAAA. Protein: CSARQGLEK. The entire CDR3 is CSARQGLEKLFF.

Points on this clone: The read falls 3 residues short of the CDR3 end, and the missing part is taken from the germline J gene. This rearrangement joins TRBV19 to TRBJ1-2; no clear D. V dropped 3 bases and J dropped 2 bases, with 7 bases sitting between them. The CDR3 sequence is 13 residues long. Germline V gene lookup returns CDR1 LNHDA and CDR2 SQIVND (reference sequence). The covered CDR3 bases are TGTGCCAGTAGTATCTCGAGGAACTATGGC. Protein sequence: CASSISRNYG. The whole CDR3 sequence reads CASSISRNYGYTF. The full variable domain, rest sourced from reference TRBV19 and TRBJ1-2, is DGGITQSPKYLFRKEGQNVTLSCEQNLNHDAMYWYRQDPGQGLRLIYYSQIVNDFQKGDIAEGYSVSREKKESFPLTVTSAQKNPTAFYLCASSISRNYGYTFGSGTRLTVV.

The sequenced part of the CDR3 DNA is TGTGCCAGCAGCGCCTACAGGGACCAGCCC. Amino acid sequence: CASSAYRDQP. The CDR3 reads in full as CASSAYRDQPQHF. This sequence joins TRBV7-8 and TRBJ1-5, with a weak D call TRBD1 (6 bases). The read is 3 residues too short to cover the CDR3 end, so that end is filled in from the germline J gene. Trimming took off 5 bases at V and 7 bases at J, with 12 bases between the two ends. CDR3 length: 13 residues. Per germline, CDR1 SGHVS and CDR2 FQNEAQ.

Comments on this clone: With the read ending 3 residues before the CDR3 end, the germline J gene is used to fill in that end. J is TRBJ2-7 and V is TRBV7-2; 8 bases match TRBD2. Per the germline V gene, CDR1 is SGHTA and CDR2 is FQGNSA. The CDR3 consists of 14 residues. V gave up 5 bases and J gave up 3 bases; unmatched junction bases: 6. This CDR3 is CASSPGGGYYEQYF. Incomplete CDR3 DNA: TGTGCCAGCAGCCCGGGGGGGGGTTACTACGAG.